Shown below are 16 T cell receptor beta chains from a single sample sequenced in a study of blood T cells in healthy people across ages. The use of a sample-barcoded 5' primer and a J-beta primer mix characterized a second PCR of roughly 6 to 11 cycles. TCRdb processed the 5' RACE reads anew with MiXCR; each CDR3 protein has one entry. The sample records about 670,000 distinct CDR3 sequences, over 40% being singletons. Sequenced input: blood. These receptor sequences come from a woman over 75 in good health.

This clonotype has just a few counts. The V and J genes are TRBV7-8 and TRBJ2-3; 9 nucleotides align to TRBD2. Germline CDR1 and CDR2: SGHVS and FQNEAQ. There are 17 residues in the CDR3. V lost 0 bases, J lost 4 bases, and 8 bases stayed unmatched. The CDR3 coding sequence is TGTGCCAGCAGCTTAGCGCCCGTTAGCGGGAGCGCAGATACGCAGTATTTT. Protein sequence: CASSLAPVSGSADTQYF.

The V and J genes are TRBV7-2 and TRBJ1-6; 8 positions match TRBD1. Germline loops: CDR1 SGHTA, CDR2 FQGNSA. V gave up 3 bases and J gave up 9 bases; unmatched junction bases: 10. The CDR3 extends over 16 amino acids. The CDR3 DNA follows: TGTGCCAGCAGCTTTAGGACAGGGCAAACCTCTTCACCCCTCCACTTT. Protein sequence: CASSFRTGQTSSPLHF.

As for this clonotype: Since a much larger clone is just one base distant, this may be a read error. The chain joins TRBV6-1 to TRBJ2-7, with a possible D match to TRBD2 (5 bases). Germline V lookup: CDR1 MNHNS, CDR2 SASEGT. The CDR3 contains 15 residues. The DNA for the CDR3 is TGTGCCTGCAGTGAAGGGAGACATAGCTCCTACGAGCAGTACTTC. Amino acids: CACSEGRHSSYEQYF.

The V gene is TRBV6-6, the J gene TRBJ2-5; either TRBD1 or TRBD2 may supply D (5 bases each). The end of the DNA fits TRBJ2-7 better, so the J call may be wrong. The CDR3 has 13 residues. Germline lookup yields CDR1 MNHNY and CDR2 SVGAGI (reference sequence). The CDR3 reads CASSPPGTHEQYF. The CDR3 DNA follows: TGTGCCAGCAGTCCTCCAGGGACCCACGAGCAGTACTTC.

The chain is built from TRBV28 and TRBJ2-7; perhaps TRBD2 as D (5 bases). This CDR3 spans 18 amino acids. Germline V CDR1 and CDR2: MDHEN, SYDVKM. Trimming left V 1 base short and J 2 bases short, with 21 bases between. In nucleotides, the CDR3 is TGTGCCAGCAGTTTATCCCCGGGTTGGCAGCGGCCAACCTACGAGCAGTACTTC. Encoded protein: CASSLSPGWQRPTYEQYF. Using reference TRBV28 and TRBJ2-7 for the parts outside the CDR3, the full variable domain is DVKVTQSSRYLVKRTGEKVFLECVQDMDHENMFWYRQDPGLGLRLIYFSYDVKMKEKGDIPEGYSVSREKKERFSLILESASTNQTSMYLCASSLSPGWQRPTYEQYFGPGTRLTVT.

This clonotype has just a few counts. The chain has TRBV14 and TRBJ1-6; D not certain. There are 13 residues in the CDR3. Per germline, CDR1 SGHDN and CDR2 FVKESK. V was shortened by 2 bases and J by 9 bases, with 8 bases between the two germline ends. The CDR3 nucleotides are TGTGCCAGCAGCCAAACAGCGGCTTCACCCCTCCACTTT. It encodes CASSQTAASPLHF. The full variable domain, its missing parts supplied by reference TRBV14 and TRBJ1-6, is EAGVTQFPSHSVIEKGQTVTLRCDPISGHDNLYWYRRVMGKEIKFLLHFVKESKQDESGMPNNRFLAERTGGTYSTLKVQPAELEDSGVYFCASSQTAASPLHFGNGTRLTVT.

This chain uses TRBV2 with TRBJ2-1, with D unclear. CDR3 length: 13 amino acids. Germline V gene sequence: CDR1 SNHLY, CDR2 FYNNEI. Between the trimmed V and J ends, which lost 7 bases and 4 bases, there was a span of 11 bases. CDR3: CASTKPSYNEQFF. For the CDR3, the DNA is TGTGCCAGCACCAAACCCAGTTACAATGAGCAGTTCTTC.

In this sample, this clonotype turned up many times. The rearrangement links TRBV9 to TRBJ2-1; 12 nucleotides line up with TRBD2. V shed 0 bases, J shed 4 bases, and the junction held 2 bases outside the gene matches. The CDR3 has 16 amino acids. Germline V gives CDR1 SGDLS, CDR2 YYNGEE. The CDR3 DNA reads TGTGCCAGCAGCGTAGGACTAGCGGGAGATTACAATGAGCAGTTCTTC. Translated: CASSVGLAGDYNEQFF.

Many counts were recorded for this clonotype. The V gene is TRBV4-1, the J gene TRBJ2-1; the match to TRBD1 covers 12 bases. This CDR3 is 15 amino acids long. CDR1 and CDR2 (germline): MGHRA, YSYEKL. V lost 6 bases to trimming and J lost 8 bases; unmatched junction nucleotides: 8. The CDR3 loop is CASRNPGQGAYEQFF. As DNA, the CDR3 is TGCGCCAGCAGAAACCCGGGACAGGGGGCTTATGAGCAGTTCTTC.

CDR3: CASSTRDPRYGTEAFF. DNA for the CDR3: TGTGCCAGCAGCACCCGGGACCCAAGGTACGGCACTGAAGCTTTCTTT. This sequence joins TRBV11-1 and TRBJ1-1; maybe TRBD1 (5 bases). The CDR3 runs 16 residues. CDR1 SGHAT and CDR2 FQDESV come from the germline V gene (reference sequence). V lost 5 bases and J lost 4, with 20 bases in between.

Of note for this clonotype: A much larger clone differs from this one at a single base, so this may be a read error. This chain uses TRBV9 with TRBJ2-7; 7 nucleotides agree with TRBD1. The CDR3 covers 15 residues. Germline trimming cut 3 bases from V and 2 bases from J; bases unmatched to any gene: 8. Germline CDR1 is SGDLS and CDR2 is YYNGEE. The CDR3 sequence: CASSGPGQKAYEQYF. For the CDR3, the DNA is TGTGCCAGCAGCGGACCGGGACAGAAAGCCTACGAGCAGTACTTC.

V gene TRBV27 combines with J gene TRBJ1-6, with TRBD1 matching 10 bases. The trim removed 6 bases at V and 9 bases at J, leaving 5 bases unmatched. The CDR3 spans 14 residues. The germline V gene encodes CDR1 MNHEY and CDR2 SMNVEV (reference sequence). DNA of the CDR3: TGTGCCAGCAGAGGGACAGGGGCTAGTTCACCCCTCCACTTT. Translation gives CASRGTGASSPLHF.

This clonotype showed up many times. The chain links TRBV20-1 to TRBJ2-3; D is uncertain. Germline V gene lookup returns CDR1 DFQATT and CDR2 SNEGSKA (reference sequence). V lost 0 bases and J lost 6, with 16 bases in between. This CDR3 comprises 15 residues. The CDR3 protein is CSARDRKRGRDTQYF. The CDR3 nucleotides read TGCAGTGCTAGAGATCGGAAGAGAGGAAGGGATACGCAGTATTTT.

This clonotype showed up many times. The chain is built from TRBV3-1 and TRBJ2-4; TRBD2 matches at 10 bases. With V trimmed by 3 bases and J by 5 bases, 4 bases remained unmatched. Per germline, CDR1 LGHDT and CDR2 YNNKEL (reference sequence). The CDR3 is made up of 15 amino acids. The CDR3 coding sequence is TGTGCCAGCAGCCACCCAGGACTAGCGGAAAACATTCAGTACTTC. Protein sequence: CASSHPGLAENIQYF. The complete variable domain, with remaining parts taken from reference TRBV3-1 and TRBJ2-4, reads DTAVSQTPKYLVTQMGNDKSIKCEQNLGHDTMYWYKQDSKKFLKIMFSYNNKELIINETVPNRFSPKSPDKAHLNLHINSLELGDSAVYFCASSHPGLAENIQYFGAGTRLSVL.

At least ten counts were recorded for this clonotype. The chain's CDR3 is CSAPGPAGEQYF. CDR3 DNA: TGCAGTGCTCCGGGACCAGCAGGCGAGCAGTACTTC. V gene TRBV20-1 combines with J gene TRBJ2-4, with D perhaps being TRBD1 or TRBD2 (5 bases each). The end of the DNA fits TRBJ2-7 better, so the J call may be wrong. CDR1 and CDR2 (germline): DFQATT, SNEGSKA (reference sequence). There are 12 residues in the CDR3.

This rearrangement joins TRBV13 to TRBJ2-1, with TRBD2 matching 14 bases. From germline, CDR1 is PRHDT and CDR2 FYEKMQ (reference sequence). CDR3 length equals 15 residues. V trimming: 5 bases; J trimming: 11 bases; junction bases outside the gene matches: 8. CDR3 bases: TGTGCCAGCAGCAGACTAGCGGGGGGGTTACGTAAGCAGTTCTTC. Its translation: CASSRLAGGLRKQFF.